This is a list of T cell receptor beta chains from one sample in a study of cytomegalovirus exposure and HLA in healthy donors. This table comes from immunoSEQ multiplex PCR, and its TCRdb copy is limited to in-frame clones, with some not included. Here the sample spans hundreds of thousands of clones, approximately 80% being singletons. Sequencing was done on a sample of PBMCs. Receptor source: a man in his thirties or forties in good health and CMV-seronegative. CDR3s include the opening cysteine and the closing phenylalanine or tryptophan. The D gene is left open where the match is weak. Only some rows state a clone size, as once, few, many or a class for expanded clones.

CDR3aa: CASSGGGKNTEAFF
CDR3nt: TGTGCCAGCAGCGGGGGGGGCAAGAACACTGAAGCTTTCTTT
j_gene: TRBJ1-1
abundance: once
d_gene: NA
v_gene: TRBV9

CDR3aa: CASSSLGRGLMNTEAFF
CDR3nt: TGTGCCAGCAGCTCCCTGGGCAGGGGCCTCATGAACACTGAAGCTTTCTTT
j_gene: TRBJ1-1
abundance: NA
d_gene: NA
v_gene: TRBV7-6

CDR3aa: CASSSSGTGGGYYGYTF
CDR3nt: TGTGCCAGCAGTTCTTCCGGGACAGGGGGCGGGTACTATGGCTACACCTTC
j_gene: TRBJ1-2
abundance: NA
d_gene: TRBD1
v_gene: TRBV7-9

CDR3aa: CASSLRVSNTGELFF
CDR3nt: TGTGCCAGCAGTTTACGGGTTTCGAACACCGGGGAGCTGTTTTTT
j_gene: TRBJ2-2
abundance: NA
d_gene: NA
v_gene: TRBV28

CDR3aa: CASSLTGTDFYGYTF
CDR3nt: TGTGCCAGCAGCTTAACCGGGACAGACTTTTATGGCTACACCTTC
j_gene: TRBJ1-2
abundance: NA
d_gene: TRBD1
v_gene: TRBV5-4

CDR3aa: CASSQGRAAEKLFF
CDR3nt: TGCGCCAGCAGCCAAGGGAGGGCTGCTGAAAAACTGTTTTTT
j_gene: TRBJ1-4
abundance: NA
d_gene: NA
v_gene: TRBV4-3

CDR3aa: CASSKRDTNTGELFF
CDR3nt: TGTGCCAGCAGTAAACGGGACACGAACACCGGGGAGCTGTTTTTT
j_gene: TRBJ2-2
abundance: NA
d_gene: NA
v_gene: TRBV2

CDR3aa: CASIIRTGQGNIQYF
CDR3nt: TGTGCCAGCATCATTCGGACAGGGCAAGGAAACATTCAGTACTTC
j_gene: TRBJ2-4
abundance: NA
d_gene: TRBD1
v_gene: TRBV6-6

CDR3aa: CASSYTNRGEKLFF
CDR3nt: TGTGCCAGCAGTTACACAAACAGGGGTGAAAAACTGTTTTTT
j_gene: TRBJ1-4
abundance: NA
d_gene: TRBD1
v_gene: TRBV6-5

CDR3aa: CASSIGQEGGYTF
CDR3nt: TGCGCCAGCAGCATAGGACAGGAGGGCGGCTACACCTTC
j_gene: TRBJ1-2
abundance: NA
d_gene: TRBD1
v_gene: TRBV5-1

CDR3aa: CASSPQDRGPNNEQFF
CDR3nt: TGTGCCAGCAGCCCTCAGGACAGGGGGCCCAACAATGAGCAGTTCTTC
j_gene: TRBJ2-1
abundance: NA
d_gene: NA
v_gene: TRBV21-1

CDR3aa: CASRRDGLSGEQFF
CDR3nt: TGTGCTAGTCGACGCGACGGGCTCAGCGGTGAGCAGTTCTTC
j_gene: TRBJ2-1
abundance: NA
d_gene: NA
v_gene: TRBV12-5

CDR3aa: CASSLATGASQVGQYF
CDR3nt: TGCGCCAGCAGCTTGGCTACAGGGGCCTCCCAGGTGGGCCAGTACTTC
j_gene: TRBJ2-5
abundance: NA
d_gene: TRBD1
v_gene: TRBV5-1

CDR3aa: CASSSGTSGTNPTETQYF
CDR3nt: TGTGCCAGCAGCTCTGGGACTAGCGGCACGAACCCCACGGAGACCCAGTACTTC
j_gene: TRBJ2-5
abundance: NA
d_gene: TRBD2
v_gene: TRBV7-2

CDR3aa: CASSQTGVRGQPQHF
CDR3nt: TGTGCCAGCAGCCAGACAGGGGTGAGGGGTCAGCCCCAGCATTTT
j_gene: TRBJ1-5
abundance: NA
d_gene: TRBD1
v_gene: TRBV7-9

CDR3aa: CSVDPGGYTF
CDR3nt: TGCAGCGTTGATCCCGGTGGCTACACCTTC
j_gene: TRBJ1-2
abundance: NA
d_gene: NA
v_gene: TRBV29-1

CDR3aa: CASSQGAGNTIYF
CDR3nt: TGTGCCAGCTCTCAAGGGGCTGGAAACACCATATATTTT
j_gene: TRBJ1-3
abundance: NA
d_gene: NA
v_gene: TRBV28

CDR3aa: CATRTGYNSPLHF
CDR3nt: TGTGCCACCAGGACAGGGTATAATTCACCCCTCCACTTT
j_gene: TRBJ1-6
abundance: NA
d_gene: TRBD1
v_gene: TRBV28

CDR3aa: CASSFPGGIGYEQYF
CDR3nt: TGTGCCAGCAGTTTCCCAGGGGGCATAGGCTACGAGCAGTACTTC
j_gene: TRBJ2-7
abundance: few
d_gene: TRBD1
v_gene: TRBV28

CDR3aa: CASSIASGENSYEQYF
CDR3nt: TGTGCCAGTAGTATTGCTAGCGGGGAGAACTCCTACGAGCAGTACTTC
j_gene: TRBJ2-7
abundance: NA
d_gene: TRBD2
v_gene: TRBV19

CDR3aa: CASSPQSSWGSGGHEQYF
CDR3nt: TGTGCCAGCAGTCCGCAATCCTCCTGGGGTAGCGGGGGGCACGAGCAGTACTTC
j_gene: TRBJ2-7
abundance: NA
d_gene: TRBD2
v_gene: TRBV28

CDR3aa: CASSDWSYNSPLHF
CDR3nt: TGTGCCAGCAGCGACTGGTCCTATAATTCACCCCTCCACTTT
j_gene: TRBJ1-6
abundance: once
d_gene: NA
v_gene: TRBV7-2

CDR3aa: CASSLGGVNSYNSPLHF
CDR3nt: TGTGCCAGCAGCTTAGGAGGGGTAAACTCCTATAATTCACCCCTCCACTTT
j_gene: TRBJ1-6
abundance: NA
d_gene: NA
v_gene: TRBV13

CDR3aa: CASSLSLTGRNTEAFF
CDR3nt: TGTGCCAGCAGCTTATCCCTGACAGGGAGAAACACTGAAGCTTTCTTT
j_gene: TRBJ1-1
abundance: NA
d_gene: TRBD1
v_gene: TRBV7-9

CDR3aa: CAGTDREIGIEKLFF
CDR3nt: TGTGCCGGGACCGACAGGGAGATAGGGATTGAAAAACTGTTTTTT
j_gene: TRBJ1-4
abundance: NA
d_gene: TRBD1
v_gene: TRBV19

CDR3aa: CASSPWGGNQPQHF
CDR3nt: TGTGCCAGCAGCCCTTGGGGGGGCAATCAGCCCCAGCATTTT
j_gene: TRBJ1-5
abundance: NA
d_gene: NA
v_gene: TRBV7-6

CDR3aa: CASGRDRAPGYTF
CDR3nt: TGTGCCAGCGGAAGAGACAGGGCTCCCGGCTACACCTTC
j_gene: TRBJ1-2
abundance: NA
d_gene: TRBD1
v_gene: TRBV2

CDR3aa: CASSPRQGAYEQYF
CDR3nt: TGCGCCAGCAGCCCTAGACAGGGGGCCTACGAGCAGTACTTC
j_gene: TRBJ2-7
abundance: NA
d_gene: TRBD1
v_gene: TRBV5-1

CDR3aa: CASSHTDLAGGQKPYNEQFF
CDR3nt: TGCGCCAGCAGCCATACCGACCTAGCGGGGGGGCAAAAACCCTACAATGAGCAGTTCTTC
j_gene: TRBJ2-1
abundance: NA
d_gene: TRBD2
v_gene: TRBV4-3

CDR3aa: CASSLGGHSYNSPLHF
CDR3nt: TGTGCCAGCAGCTTGGGAGGCCACTCCTATAATTCACCCCTCCACTTT
j_gene: TRBJ1-6
abundance: NA
d_gene: NA
v_gene: TRBV5-4

CDR3aa: CSSSLNGRGNTEAFF
CDR3nt: TGTTCCAGCAGCTTAAATGGACGGGGGAACACTGAAGCTTTCTTT
j_gene: TRBJ1-1
abundance: once
d_gene: NA
v_gene: TRBV7-9

CDR3aa: CASSLQPGEAAQHF
CDR3nt: TGTGCCAGCAGCTTGCAGCCGGGGGAAGCAGCCCAGCATTTT
j_gene: TRBJ1-5
abundance: NA
d_gene: NA
v_gene: TRBV5-5

CDR3aa: CASSLGRAGAYNEQFF
CDR3nt: TGTGCCAGCAGCTTAGGCCGAGCGGGGGCCTACAATGAGCAGTTCTTC
j_gene: TRBJ2-1
abundance: NA
d_gene: TRBD2
v_gene: TRBV7-6

CDR3aa: CASSLLDSNTGELFF
CDR3nt: TGTGCCAGCAGCTTATTGGACAGCAACACCGGGGAGCTGTTTTTT
j_gene: TRBJ2-2
abundance: NA
d_gene: NA
v_gene: TRBV7-6

CDR3aa: CASSPERANSPLHF
CDR3nt: TGTGCCAGCAGCCCGGAGAGGGCCAATTCACCCCTCCACTTT
j_gene: TRBJ1-6
abundance: NA
d_gene: NA
v_gene: TRBV7-6

CDR3aa: CASRDGTGSPLHF
CDR3nt: TGTGCCAGTAGGGACGGGACTGGGTCACCCCTCCACTTT
j_gene: TRBJ1-6
abundance: NA
d_gene: NA
v_gene: TRBV19

CDR3aa: CASSLGGTGGQETQYF
CDR3nt: TGCGCCAGCAGCTTGGGGGGGACAGGGGGCCAAGAGACCCAGTACTTC
j_gene: TRBJ2-5
abundance: NA
d_gene: TRBD1
v_gene: TRBV5-1

CDR3aa: CASSFPSHEQYF
CDR3nt: TGTGCCAGCAGCTTTCCCTCCCACGAGCAGTACTTC
j_gene: TRBJ2-7
abundance: NA
d_gene: NA
v_gene: TRBV5-6

CDR3aa: CASSPGLGTEQYF
CDR3nt: TGTGCCAGTAGCCCCGGTCTGGGGACAGAGCAGTACTTC
j_gene: TRBJ2-7
abundance: NA
d_gene: NA
v_gene: TRBV19

CDR3aa: CASASVGGSYEQYF
CDR3nt: TGTGCCAGCGCGAGCGTGGGGGGTTCCTACGAGCAGTACTTC
j_gene: TRBJ2-7
abundance: NA
d_gene: NA
v_gene: TRBV6-5

CDR3aa: CASSYRGNPNTEAFF
CDR3nt: TGTGCCAGCAGTTATCGCGGGAACCCGAACACTGAAGCTTTCTTT
j_gene: TRBJ1-1
abundance: NA
d_gene: NA
v_gene: TRBV6-5

CDR3aa: CASSQGLGGDLGAGELFF
CDR3nt: TGCGCCAGCAGCCAAGGGTTAGGGGGCGACTTGGGGGCCGGGGAGCTGTTTTTT
j_gene: TRBJ2-2
abundance: NA
d_gene: TRBD1
v_gene: TRBV4-1

CDR3aa: CASSGTGSLSYGYTF
CDR3nt: TGCGCCAGCAGCGGGACAGGCAGTCTAAGCTATGGCTACACCTTC
j_gene: TRBJ1-2
abundance: NA
d_gene: TRBD1
v_gene: TRBV5-1

CDR3aa: CSVRDGIRNEAFF
CDR3nt: TGCAGCGTCCGGGATGGTATTCGGAATGAAGCTTTCTTT
j_gene: TRBJ1-1
abundance: NA
d_gene: NA
v_gene: TRBV29-1

CDR3aa: CASSVDGNTEAFF
CDR3nt: TGTGCCAGCAGCGTAGACGGGAACACTGAAGCTTTCTTT
j_gene: TRBJ1-1
abundance: NA
d_gene: NA
v_gene: TRBV9

CDR3aa: CASRRGGASGGTDTQYF
CDR3nt: TGTGCCAGCAGGAGGGGGGGGGCTAGCGGCGGCACAGATACGCAGTATTTT
j_gene: TRBJ2-3
abundance: NA
d_gene: NA
v_gene: TRBV9

CDR3aa: CASSKDEGASVLTF
CDR3nt: TGTGCCAGCAGCAAAGACGAGGGGGCCAGCGTCCTGACTTTC
j_gene: TRBJ2-6
abundance: NA
d_gene: NA
v_gene: TRBV21-1